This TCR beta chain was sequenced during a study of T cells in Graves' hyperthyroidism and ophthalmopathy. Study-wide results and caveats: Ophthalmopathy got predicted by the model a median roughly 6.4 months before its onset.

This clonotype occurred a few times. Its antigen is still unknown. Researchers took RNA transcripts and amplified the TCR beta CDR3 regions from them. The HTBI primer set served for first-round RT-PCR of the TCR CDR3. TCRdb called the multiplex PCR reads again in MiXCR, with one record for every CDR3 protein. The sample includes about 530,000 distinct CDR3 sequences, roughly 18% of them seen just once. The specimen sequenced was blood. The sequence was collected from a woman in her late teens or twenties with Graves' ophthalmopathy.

CDR3 protein: CASSEVAGHEQYF. For the CDR3, the DNA is TGCGCCAGCAGCGAGGTAGCTGGCCACGAGCAGTACTTC. The chain couples TRBV4-1 to TRBJ2-7; D unclear. Per the germline V gene, CDR1 is MGHRA and CDR2 is YSYEKL. V dropped 5 bases and J dropped 5 bases, with 13 bases sitting between them. This CDR3 region has 13 residues.